This TCR beta chain is from a study of early T cells in non-severe SARS-CoV-2 infection. As for the study in general: Sequencing input comprised bulk RNA from unsorted whole blood; chain pairing was not available. General observations from the study: Private and CD4 specificities were missed by VDJdb matching, skewed to anti-spike CD8.

Unique molecular identifiers were affixed to single, distinct cDNA molecules. MiXCR, applied by TCRdb to the 5' RACE reads, yields one record per CDR3 protein. Among about 80,000 distinct CDR3 sequences listed, about an eighth were seen once. This clonotype has a count of ten or more. What it recognizes is unknown. This CDR3 is 18 amino acids long. Germline lookup yields CDR1 LGHNA and CDR2 YNFKEQ. V was clipped by 2 bases and J by 1 base; unmatched bases: 8. The specimen sequenced was whole blood. The receptor's source is an adult who was a healthcare worker with PCR-confirmed SARS-CoV-2 infection or an uninfected control (not recorded which). The V gene is TRBV4-2, the J gene TRBJ2-1; 10 nucleotides align to TRBD2. This CDR3 reads CASSQKSGRAGSYNEQFF. The CDR3 DNA follows: TGTGCCAGCAGCCAAAAGAGCGGGAGGGCCGGATCCTACAATGAGCAGTTCTTC.